This T cell receptor beta chain was sequenced in a study of radiotherapy plus CTLA-4 blockade in lung cancer. Study at large: Among patients, roughly 17% showed objective responses, and approximately 30% had disease control. Notes on the study in general: Clones of tumor-derived TCRs expanded in blood after radiotherapy plus ipilimumab. Early blood T cell clone changes and increased post-radiation serum interferon-beta were reportedly the strongest response predictors.

Treatment of patients with chemo-refractory metastatic non-small-cell lung cancer consisted of focal radiation plus CTLA-4 blockade with ipilimumab. CDR1 and CDR2 (germline): MNHEY, SVGAGI. The V gene lost 4 bases and the J gene lost 1 base, with 7 bases spanning the gap. This CDR3 has 13 amino acids. In the case of this clone: As yet, its antigen is unknown.

Using immunoSEQ multiplex PCR, the repertoire was profiled, and TCRdb retains in-frame clones only, with some absent. This table holds 80,000 or so clones, 78% found once. The sample in question was peripheral blood, obtained from a patient treated with radiotherapy plus ipilimumab. The rearrangement links TRBV6-5 to TRBJ1-2; TRBD1 is a possible D gene (5 bases). This receptor was obtained from a human donor with non-small cell lung cancer who had a partial response to radiotherapy plus ipilimumab. Some clones in this sample may be carry-over from other donors' samples. The CDR3 sequence is CASSWTRNYGYTF. CDR3 nucleotide sequence: TGTGCCAGCAGTTGGACACGTAACTATGGCTACACCTTC.